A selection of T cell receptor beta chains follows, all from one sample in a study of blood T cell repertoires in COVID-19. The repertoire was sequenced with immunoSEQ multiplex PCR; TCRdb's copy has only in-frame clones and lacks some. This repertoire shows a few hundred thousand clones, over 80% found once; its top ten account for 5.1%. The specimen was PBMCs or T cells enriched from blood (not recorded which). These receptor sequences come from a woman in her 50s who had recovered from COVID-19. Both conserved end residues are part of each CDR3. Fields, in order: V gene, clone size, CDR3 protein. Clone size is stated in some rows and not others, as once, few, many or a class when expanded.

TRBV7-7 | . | CASSSQSATSGGKETQYF
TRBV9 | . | CASSVNTGRGSGSVETQYF
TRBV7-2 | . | CASSLTGQAQYNYGYTF
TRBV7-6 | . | CASRAGVGYNEKLFF
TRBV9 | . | CASSESGDQTNLNYGYTF
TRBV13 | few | CASSLGRIWYEQYF
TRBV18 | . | CASSLKQDYEQYF
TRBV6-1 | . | CASSEALLALNTGELFF
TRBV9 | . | CASSVWDSSTDTQYF
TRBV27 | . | CASRPGSGTFPSEQYF
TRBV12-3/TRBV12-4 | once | CASSFEGRMSQHF
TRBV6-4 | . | CASSDSSGQKYYGYTF
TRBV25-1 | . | CASSPPGRVNEKLFF
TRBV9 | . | CASSRDRLQGAAGNTIYF
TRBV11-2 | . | CASSVSGQIDEQFF
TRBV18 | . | CASSPRQGASYGYTF
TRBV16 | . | CASSPGQGLGEAFF
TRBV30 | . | CAWSAGGGNQPQHF
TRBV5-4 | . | CASSLAGLAGGIDEQYF
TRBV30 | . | CAWSADKSREQYF
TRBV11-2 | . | CASSLATGGITEAFF
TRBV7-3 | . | CASSLSHETSGGYTF
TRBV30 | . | CAWSTGNSNQPQHF
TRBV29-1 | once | CSVDTVGDTQYF
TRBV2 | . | CASSESRDRVYGYTF
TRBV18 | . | CASSPTGVPSTGELFF
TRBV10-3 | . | CATADSYQETQYF
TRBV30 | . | CAWSVSGGRNEQYF
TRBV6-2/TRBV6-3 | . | CASSYQFGVARHYNEQFF
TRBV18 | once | CASSPFDRWPGQNNQPQHF
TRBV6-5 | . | CATEGGYGYTF
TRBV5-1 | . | CASSWEGRNTEAFF
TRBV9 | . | CASSVDGQGVSPLHF
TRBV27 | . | CASSSPGLPNYGYTF
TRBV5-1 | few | CASSPGQAADEQYF
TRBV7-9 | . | CASSLTGEETQYF
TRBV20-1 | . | CSASLTGLPYNEQFF
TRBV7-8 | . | CASSRPEAGNTEAFF
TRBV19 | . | CASSIQGTEAFF
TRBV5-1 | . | CASSAGLAGGLQETQYF
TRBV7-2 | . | CASSLESGGVQPQHF